This paragraph covers one T cell receptor beta chain sequence. Time point here: baseline pretreatment blood. The sample's treatment: 15 Gy SBRT to primary tumor, nephrectomy 4 weeks later. The protocol was immunoSEQ multiplex PCR, while the TCRdb copy is restricted to in-frame clones and leaves out a portion. The top ten clones hold 9.5% to 15% of a sample with about 130,000 clones, 70% to 90% of them seen once. The source of the sample is a study of radiation and T cells in renal cell carcinoma. The CDR3 sequence is 14 residues long. V dropped 5 bases and J dropped 4 bases, with 14 bases sitting between them. Germline CDR1 and CDR2: SGHTA and FQGNSA.

This TCR was sampled from a woman in her 50s with renal cell carcinoma. J is TRBJ2-5 and V is TRBV7-2, with D possibly being TRBD1 (7 bases). The source material was blood, sampled from a patient whose treatment included radiotherapy and nephrectomy. The CDR3 is CASSPEGARETQYF. The CDR3 DNA is TGTGCCAGCAGCCCGGAGGGGGCGAGAGAGACCCAGTACTTC.